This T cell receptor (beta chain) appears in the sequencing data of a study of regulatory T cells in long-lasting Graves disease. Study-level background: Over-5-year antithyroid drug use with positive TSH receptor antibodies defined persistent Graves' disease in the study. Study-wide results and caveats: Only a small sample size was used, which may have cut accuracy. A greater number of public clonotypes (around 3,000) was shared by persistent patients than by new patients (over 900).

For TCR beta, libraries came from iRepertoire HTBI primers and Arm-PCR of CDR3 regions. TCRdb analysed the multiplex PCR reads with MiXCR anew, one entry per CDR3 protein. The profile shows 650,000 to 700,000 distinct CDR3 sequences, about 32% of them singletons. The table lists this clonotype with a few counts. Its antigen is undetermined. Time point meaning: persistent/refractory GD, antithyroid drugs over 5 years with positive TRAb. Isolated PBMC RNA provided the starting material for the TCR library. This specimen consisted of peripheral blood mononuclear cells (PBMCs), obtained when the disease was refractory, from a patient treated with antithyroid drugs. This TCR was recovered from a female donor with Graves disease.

CDR3 in DNA: TGTGCCAGCAGCCAAGGGTGGCCCGAAGAGACCCAGTACTTC. Amino acids: CASSQGWPEETQYF. This chain uses TRBV14 with TRBJ2-5, with D uncertain. The CDR3 consists of 14 residues. Germline lookup yields CDR1 SGHDN and CDR2 FVKESK. V lost 1 base to trimming and J lost 3 bases, with 9 bases between them.